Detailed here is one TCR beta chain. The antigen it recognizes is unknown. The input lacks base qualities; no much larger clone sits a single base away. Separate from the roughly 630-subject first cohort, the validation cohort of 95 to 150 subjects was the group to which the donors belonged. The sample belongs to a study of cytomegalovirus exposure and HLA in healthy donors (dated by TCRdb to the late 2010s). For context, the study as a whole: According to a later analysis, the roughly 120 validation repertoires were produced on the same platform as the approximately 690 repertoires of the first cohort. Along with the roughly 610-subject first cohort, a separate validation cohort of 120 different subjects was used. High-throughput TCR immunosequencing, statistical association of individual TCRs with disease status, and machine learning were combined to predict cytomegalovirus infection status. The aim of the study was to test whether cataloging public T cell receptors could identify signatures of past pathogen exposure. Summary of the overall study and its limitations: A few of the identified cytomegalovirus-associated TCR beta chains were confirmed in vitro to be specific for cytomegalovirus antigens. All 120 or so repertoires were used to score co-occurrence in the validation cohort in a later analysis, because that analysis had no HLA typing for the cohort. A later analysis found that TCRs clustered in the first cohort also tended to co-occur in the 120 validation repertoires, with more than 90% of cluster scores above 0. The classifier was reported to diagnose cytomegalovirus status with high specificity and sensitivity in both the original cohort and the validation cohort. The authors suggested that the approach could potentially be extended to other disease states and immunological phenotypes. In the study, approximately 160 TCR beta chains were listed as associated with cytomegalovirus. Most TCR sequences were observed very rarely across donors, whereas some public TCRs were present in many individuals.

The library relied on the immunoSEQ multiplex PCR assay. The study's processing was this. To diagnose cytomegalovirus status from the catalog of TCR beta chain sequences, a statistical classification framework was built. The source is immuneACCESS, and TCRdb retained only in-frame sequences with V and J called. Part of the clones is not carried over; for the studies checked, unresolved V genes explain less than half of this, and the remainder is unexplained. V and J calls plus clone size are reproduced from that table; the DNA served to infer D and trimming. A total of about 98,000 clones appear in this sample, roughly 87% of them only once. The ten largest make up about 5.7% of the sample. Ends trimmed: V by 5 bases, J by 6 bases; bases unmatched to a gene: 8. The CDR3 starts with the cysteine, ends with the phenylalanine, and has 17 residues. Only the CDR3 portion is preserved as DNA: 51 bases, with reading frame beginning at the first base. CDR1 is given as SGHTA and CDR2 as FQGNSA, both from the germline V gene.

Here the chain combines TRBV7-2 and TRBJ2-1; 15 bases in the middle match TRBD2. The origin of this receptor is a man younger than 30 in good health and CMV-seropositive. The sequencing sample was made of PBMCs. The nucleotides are TGTGCCAGCAGCGAGATTGGGACTAGCGGGGGGAGCAATGAGCAGTTCTTC. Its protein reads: CASSEIGTSGGSNEQFF.